These 2 T cell receptor beta chains came from one sample sequenced in a study of T cell responses to AZD1222 COVID-19 vaccine. The method was immunoSEQ multiplex PCR; TCRdb's version includes in-frame clones alone and lacks a portion of them. The sample consists of roughly 150,000 clones, more than 75% of them appearing once. The source was peripheral blood, collected 28 days after the second AZD1222 dose. The source is an adult who received the AZD1222 COVID-19 vaccine.

J is TRBJ2-2 and V is TRBV7-2, with no clear D. The germline V gene has CDR1 SGHTA and CDR2 FQGNSA. This CDR3 is 16 amino acids long. Between the trimmed V and J ends, which lost 2 bases and 1 base, there was a span of 11 bases. Here the CDR3 DNA reads TGTGCCAGCAGCTTATTTTCGTGGCAGAACACCGGGGAGCTGTTTTTT. Translation gives CASSLFSWQNTGELFF.

A single count supports this clone. This chain connects TRBV18 to TRBJ2-3; D possibly corresponds to TRBD2 (6 bases). Per germline, CDR1 KGHSH and CDR2 LQKENI. This CDR3 spans 16 amino acids. The V end was cut by 1 base, the J end by 3 bases, with 14 bases between. CDR3 sequence (DNA): TGTGCCAGCTCACCACGGGGGGAGCCAGGGACAGATACGCAGTATTTT. Amino acid sequence: CASSPRGEPGTDTQYF.